This entry is about one T cell receptor beta chain. The target antigen is unknown. Generated by immunoSEQ multiplex PCR, the TCRdb table keeps only in-frame clones and is missing some. Among about 110,000 clones listed, about 90% were seen once. With V trimmed by 7 bases and J by 4 bases, 3 bases remained unmatched. The length of the CDR3 is 12 residues. Germline CDR1 SEHNR, CDR2 FQNEAQ (reference sequence). These data come from a study of siplizumab effects on memory and regulatory T cells. Study observations and caveats: Naive T cells looked more diverse than memory cells and looked like major alloresponse contributors. In siplizumab cultures, the suppressive function of proliferating Tregs remained unconfirmed. Siplizumab produced a significant reduction in alloreactive sequences that were traceable to unstimulated CD4+ memory cells.

Sequencing was carried out using Tregs sorted from blood. The receptor was derived from a human donor in good health. The chain combines TRBV7-9 with TRBJ1-2; 7 bases are shared with TRBD1. The CDR3 nucleotides are TGTGCCAGCAACAGGGGCGTCTATGGCTACACCTTC. The encoded protein is CASNRGVYGYTF.